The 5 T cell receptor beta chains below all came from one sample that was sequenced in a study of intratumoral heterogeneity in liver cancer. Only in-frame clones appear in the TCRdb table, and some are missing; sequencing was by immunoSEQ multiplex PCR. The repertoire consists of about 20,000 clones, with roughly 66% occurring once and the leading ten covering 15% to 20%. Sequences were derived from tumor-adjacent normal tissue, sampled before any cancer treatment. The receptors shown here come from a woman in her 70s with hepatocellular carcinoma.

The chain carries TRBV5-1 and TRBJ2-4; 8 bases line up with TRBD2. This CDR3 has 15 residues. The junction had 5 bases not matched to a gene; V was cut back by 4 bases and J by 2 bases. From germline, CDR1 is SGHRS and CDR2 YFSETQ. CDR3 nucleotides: TGCGCCAGCAGCGTGGCGGGAGGCTCCAAAAACATTCAGTACTTC. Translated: CASSVAGGSKNIQYF. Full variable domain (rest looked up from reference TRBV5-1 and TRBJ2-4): KAGVTQTPRYLIKTRGQQVTLSCSPISGHRSVSWYQQTPGQGLQFLFEYFSETQRNKGNFPGRFSGRQFSNSRSEMNVSTLELGDSALYLCASSVAGGSKNIQYFGAGTRLSVL.

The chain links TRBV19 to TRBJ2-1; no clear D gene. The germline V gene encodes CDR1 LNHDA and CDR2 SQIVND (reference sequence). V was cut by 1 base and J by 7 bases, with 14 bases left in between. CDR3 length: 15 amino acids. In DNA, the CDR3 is TGTGCCAGTAGTATAGCCCGACCCTCCTCGAATGAGCAGTTCTTC. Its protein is CASSIARPSSNEQFF.

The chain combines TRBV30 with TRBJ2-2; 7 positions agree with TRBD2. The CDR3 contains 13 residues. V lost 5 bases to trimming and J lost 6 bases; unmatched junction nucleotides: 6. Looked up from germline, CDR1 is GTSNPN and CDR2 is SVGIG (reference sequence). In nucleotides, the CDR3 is TGTGCCTGGGGGGTGACTAGCCCCGGGGAGCTGTTTTTT. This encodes CAWGVTSPGELFF.

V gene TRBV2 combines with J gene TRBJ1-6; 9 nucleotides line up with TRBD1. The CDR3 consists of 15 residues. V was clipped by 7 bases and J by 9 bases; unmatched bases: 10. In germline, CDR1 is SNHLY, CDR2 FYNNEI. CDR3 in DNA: TGTGCCAGCATCGACCCACAGGGGGCCCTTTCACCCCTCCACTTT. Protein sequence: CASIDPQGALSPLHF.

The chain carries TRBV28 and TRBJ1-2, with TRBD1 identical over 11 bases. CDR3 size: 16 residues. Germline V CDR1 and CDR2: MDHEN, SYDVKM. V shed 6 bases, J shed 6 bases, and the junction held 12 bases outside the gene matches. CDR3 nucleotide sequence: TGTGCCAGCAGCTGGACAGGGGGCGCGATGAGGGATGGCTACACCTTC. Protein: CASSWTGGAMRDGYTF.